This TCR beta chain emerged from a study of T-cell reconstitution after alpha-beta-depleted transplantation in children. The study, taken as a whole, reports: It was reported that alpha-beta T cells came from several hundred expanded graft clones (about two months after transplant). At the one-year point after transplant, T-cell counts and TCRbeta diversity were found to come mostly from T cells that had been newly produced.

It was with unique molecular identifiers that the TCRbeta library was prepared. TCRdb called the PCR reads again in MiXCR, with one record for every CDR3 protein. Among hundreds of thousands of distinct CDR3 sequences listed, around a tenth were seen once. The table lists this clonotype with a count of one. Its antigen is currently unknown. The receptor was isolated from a boy younger than two with acute myeloid leukemia, due to receive a stem cell transplant. The sequenced sample was PBMCs, obtained before TCRalphabeta/CD19-depleted stem cell transplant.

The CDR3 is CASSQDWDRDTQYF. In nucleotides, the CDR3 is TGTGCCAGCAGCCAAGATTGGGACCGAGATACGCAGTATTTT. The rearrangement uses TRBV14 and TRBJ2-3, with D perhaps TRBD1 or TRBD2 (5 bases each). With 0 bases removed from V and 5 bases from J, the gap between germline ends came to 9 bases. Germline-derived CDR1 and CDR2 are SGHDN and FVKESK. The CDR3 has 14 amino acids.